The T cell receptor (beta chain) described here comes from a study of CD8 T cells in cerebrospinal fluid in Alzheimer's disease. Measured by frequency, this clonotype is medium-sized. Biomarkers including neurofilament, amyloid-beta and tau confirmed neurodegeneration in the patients. The germline V gene encodes CDR1 LNHDA and CDR2 SQIVND (reference sequence). The CDR3 consists of 16 residues. 10X single-cell V(D)J and 5' gene-expression libraries profiled CSF cells. TCRdb reprocessed the 10x single-cell sequencing reads, keeping one entry per CDR3 protein, no DNA. The sample data list approximately 800 distinct CDR3 sequences.

Sequenced: cerebrospinal fluid. The receptor comes from a human donor with Parkinson's disease. The V gene is TRBV19, the J gene TRBJ1-5. CDR3 region: CASSTGASFDYQPQHF.